This record covers a single T cell receptor beta chain. Its specificity is unknown. The record originates from a study of identical twins. TCRdb re-called the 5' RACE reads through MiXCR, storing one row per CDR3 protein. The sample has some 1,600,000 distinct CDR3 sequences, roughly a third seen once. Germline assignment: CDR1 SGDLS and CDR2 YYNGEE. The CDR3 consists of 14 residues. Between the trimmed V and J ends, which lost 4 bases and 8 bases, there was a span of 18 bases. Study-wide points: The study drew conclusions from cross-sectional statistical analysis, not from following the same donors. Beta clonotypes that were abundant in cord blood contained fewer insertions, a pattern absent from memory repertoires.

The sample taken for sequencing was cord blood. The chain joins TRBV9 to TRBJ1-1, with no clear D. The TCR comes from a newborn girl in good health. The CDR3 reads CASSPIYVEGEAFF. In DNA, the CDR3 is TGTGCCAGCAGCCCGATTTATGTGGAGGGCGAAGCTTTCTTT.